A selection of T cell receptor beta chains follows, all from one sample in a study of blood T cells in healthy people across ages. TCRdb re-derived calls from the 5' RACE reads in MiXCR, one entry per CDR3 protein. This sample yields over a million distinct CDR3 sequences, of which roughly 45% are seen a single time; 7.9% belongs to the top ten. The sequenced sample consisted of blood. These receptors originate from a woman aged 18 to 35 in good health. Each CDR3 is given with its conserved first and last residue. A D gene is named only where the DNA matches it firmly. Size is stated for part of the rows, as once, few or many counts, or as a class when the clone is expanded.

CDR3 length	D gene	J gene	clone size	V gene	CDR3 protein	CDR3 DNA
15	TRBD1	TRBJ2-2	NA	TRBV5-1	CACSPGTGGAGELFF	TGCGCCTGCAGCCCCGGGACAGGGGGCGCCGGGGAGCTGTTTTTT
13	TRBD1	TRBJ1-2	few	TRBV6-6	CASSYVQGNGYTF	TGTGCCAGCAGTTACGTACAGGGGAATGGCTACACCTTC
12	TRBD2	TRBJ2-5	NA	TRBV20-1	CSARGGYGTQYF	TGCAGTGCTAGGGGGGGGTACGGGACCCAGTACTTC
14	NA	TRBJ2-5	NA	TRBV6-5	CATLDIVTQETQYF	TGTGCCACCCTGGACATCGTAACTCAAGAGACCCAGTACTTC
13	NA	TRBJ2-7	few	TRBV15	CATSSDTGNEQYF	TGTGCCACCAGCAGTGATACAGGGAACGAGCAGTACTTC
17	TRBD2	TRBJ2-1	NA	TRBV27	CASSLWASGASYNEQFF	TGTGCCAGCAGTTTATGGGCTAGCGGGGCATCCTACAATGAGCAGTTCTTC
16	TRBD1	TRBJ2-5	NA	TRBV3-1	CASSHMGQSCGETQYF	TGTGCCAGCAGCCATATGGGACAGTCCTGCGGGGAGACCCAGTACTTC
13	NA	TRBJ2-5	many	TRBV7-9	CASSRQVQETQYF	TGTGCCAGCAGCCGACAGGTGCAAGAGACCCAGTACTTC
13	TRBD2	TRBJ2-7	few	TRBV2	CASTGGSVDEQYF	TGTGCCAGCACCGGCGGGAGCGTCGACGAGCAGTACTTC
15	TRBD2	TRBJ2-1	many	TRBV5-1	CASSTGTSGGNEQFF	TGCGCCAGCAGCACAGGGACTAGCGGGGGTAATGAGCAGTTCTTC
15	NA	TRBJ1-1	NA	TRBV11-2	CASRTSEALNTEAFF	TGTGCCAGCAGGACTTCAGAAGCCTTAAACACTGAAGCTTTCTTT
14	NA	TRBJ1-1	NA	TRBV12-3/TRBV12-4	CASSRQVLYTEAFF	TGTGCCAGCAGTAGACAAGTGCTGTACACTGAAGCTTTCTTT
15	TRBD1	TRBJ1-6	few	TRBV15	CATSRPSGGRSPLHF	TGTGCCACCAGCAGACCCTCAGGGGGTCGATCACCCCTCCACTTT
14	NA	TRBJ2-5	NA	TRBV20-1	CNAREVGTHYKQYF	TGCAATGCTAGAGAAGTGGGGACGCACTACAAGCAGTACTTC
17	TRBD2	TRBJ2-7	few	TRBV7-2	CASSPDGLGEISYEQYF	TGTGCCAGCAGCCCAGATGGACTAGGGGAGATTTCCTACGAGCAGTACTTC
17	TRBD1	TRBJ1-2	NA	TRBV20-1	CSARDRAQGVTSYGYTF	TGCAGTGCTAGAGATAGAGCACAGGGGGTAACCTCCTATGGCTACACCTTC
14	NA	TRBJ1-4	NA	TRBV7-6	CASSSALGGEKLFF	TGTGCCAGCAGCTCGGCCCTAGGAGGAGAAAAACTGTTTTTT
15	TRBD2	TRBJ2-3	few	TRBV6-2/TRBV6-3	CASRMTSGGTDTQYF	TGTGCCAGCAGGATGACTAGCGGGGGCACAGATACGCAGTATTTT
12	TRBD2	TRBJ2-1	NA	TRBV7-2	CASSSGLGLQFF	TGTGCCAGCAGCTCGGGACTAGGGTTGCAGTTCTTC
14	TRBD2	TRBJ2-1	NA	TRBV10-3	CAISPGLARNEQFF	TGTGCCATCAGTCCCGGACTAGCGCGGAATGAGCAGTTCTTC
13	NA	TRBJ2-2	NA	TRBV28	CASSLSQTGELFF	TGTGCCAGCAGTCTAAGTCAGACCGGGGAGCTGTTTTTT
14	TRBD1	TRBJ2-1	many	TRBV12-3/TRBV12-4	CASSSVGQGDEQFF	TGTGCCAGCAGTTCGGTAGGACAGGGCGATGAGCAGTTCTTC
15	NA	TRBJ2-1	NA	TRBV12-3/TRBV12-4	CASTNGGETYNEQFF	TGTGCCAGCACCAACGGTGGGGAGACCTACAATGAGCAGTTCTTC
15	NA	TRBJ2-1	few	TRBV5-1	CASSCWTERYNEQFF	TGCGCCAGCAGCTGTTGGACGGAACGATACAATGAGCAGTTCTTC
16	NA	TRBJ2-3	few	TRBV7-2	CASSRLDSSSTDTQYF	TGTGCCAGCAGCAGACTGGACAGCTCCAGCACAGATACGCAGTATTTT
13	TRBD1	TRBJ1-2	NA	TRBV5-1	CASSTGTGVGYTF	TGCGCCAGCAGCACCGGGACAGGGGTAGGCTACACCTTC
15	NA	TRBJ1-2	many	TRBV5-1	CASSSGRGPNYGYTF	TGCGCCAGCAGCTCGGGCAGGGGACCTAACTATGGCTACACCTTC
15	NA	TRBJ2-3	many	TRBV25-1	CASSDGGGSTDTQYF	TGTGCCAGCAGTGATGGGGGAGGTAGTACAGATACGCAGTATTTT
12	NA	TRBJ1-2	NA	TRBV29-1	CSVEHLIYGYTF	TGCAGCGTTGAGCACCTTATTTATGGCTACACCTTC
16	TRBD1	TRBJ1-1	few	TRBV12-3/TRBV12-4	CASSGTGRGVNTEAFF	TGTGCCAGCAGCGGGACAGGGCGAGGGGTGAACACTGAAGCTTTCTTT
17	TRBD2	TRBJ2-3	NA	TRBV12-3/TRBV12-4	CASSLAVSGKSTDTQYF	TGTGCCAGCAGTTTAGCCGTTAGCGGGAAGAGCACAGATACGCAGTATTTT
15	TRBD1	TRBJ2-1	NA	TRBV7-3	CASSPTGTAINEQFF	TGTGCCAGCAGCCCCACCGGGACAGCCATTAATGAGCAGTTCTTC
19	TRBD2	TRBJ2-3	many	TRBV6-5	CASSSVFGGTSGSEDTQYF	TGTGCCAGCAGTTCCGTCTTCGGGGGGACTAGCGGGAGCGAGGATACGCAGTATTTT
13	NA	TRBJ2-2	few	TRBV6-5	CASTTGNTGELFF	TGTGCCAGCACGACAGGGAACACCGGGGAGCTGTTTTTT
15	NA	TRBJ2-2	few	TRBV5-4	CASSLAAGAAGELFF	TGTGCCAGCAGCTTGGCCGCAGGGGCCGCCGGGGAGCTGTTTTTT
15	TRBD1	TRBJ2-1	NA	TRBV24-1	CATSGARTGQNEQFF	TGTGCCACCAGTGGCGCGAGGACAGGCCAAAATGAGCAGTTCTTC
15	NA	TRBJ2-7	NA	TRBV3-1	CASSQGNGGSYEQYF	TGTGCCAGCAGCCAAGGAAATGGGGGTTCCTACGAGCAGTACTTC
11	NA	TRBJ2-1	few	TRBV19	CASSTVGEQFF	TGTGCCAGTAGTACGGTTGGGGAGCAGTTCTTC
13	TRBD2	TRBJ2-5	few	TRBV29-1	CSGSGRLQETQYF	TGCAGCGGTAGCGGGAGGCTTCAGGAGACCCAGTACTTC
15	NA	TRBJ2-3	once	TRBV19	CASSHIRGLTDTQYF	TGTGCCAGTAGCCATATCAGGGGTCTCACAGATACGCAGTATTTT
12	NA	TRBJ1-5	NA	TRBV4-2	CASGVSNQPQHF	TGTGCCAGCGGGGTTAGCAATCAGCCCCAGCATTTT
17	NA	TRBJ1-6	NA	TRBV3-1	CASSQLGRGSRNSPLHF	TGTGCCAGCAGCCAACTTGGGAGGGGGTCACGGAATTCACCCCTCCACTTT
14	TRBD1	TRBJ2-5	NA	TRBV5-1	CASSQRGQQETQYF	TGCGCCAGCAGCCAAAGGGGACAGCAAGAGACCCAGTACTTC
15	TRBD1	TRBJ2-7	few	TRBV24-1	CATSGSDRGDYEQYF	TGTGCCACCAGTGGTTCTGACAGGGGTGACTACGAGCAGTACTTC
15	TRBD2	TRBJ2-5	NA	TRBV24-1	CATSDFSGGASEQYF	TGTGCCACCAGTGATTTTAGCGGGGGGGCCTCGGAGCAGTACTTC
13	TRBD2	TRBJ2-2	few	TRBV20-1	CSAEAGGTGELFF	TGCAGTGCGGAAGCGGGAGGCACCGGGGAGCTGTTTTTT
13	NA	TRBJ1-4	NA	TRBV10-3	CAISENRDEKLFF	TGTGCCATCAGTGAGAACAGGGATGAAAAACTGTTTTTT
17	TRBD2	TRBJ2-1	NA	TRBV4-1	CASSQDQTSGRTNEQFF	TGCGCCAGCAGCCAAGACCAAACTAGCGGGAGGACCAATGAGCAGTTCTTC
12	TRBD1	TRBJ1-5	few	TRBV6-6	CASTDRDGPQHF	TGTGCCAGCACCGACAGGGACGGGCCCCAGCATTTT
13	NA	TRBJ2-1	NA	TRBV7-6	CASSLNPYDEQFF	TGTGCCAGCAGCTTAAATCCCTACGATGAGCAGTTCTTC
16	NA	TRBJ2-3	few	TRBV9	CASSSPGLGGADTQYF	TGTGCCAGCAGCTCTCCGGGACTCGGCGGTGCAGATACGCAGTATTTT